The T cell receptor (beta chain) under discussion was sequenced for a study of spatial heterogeneity in lung cancer. Study-wide background: On average, each unique TCR and UMI combination appeared more than ten times in raw reads.

The time point: sample taken at primary tumor resection. Tumor, nontumor lung or frozen PBMC supplied whole RNA that was sequenced unsorted. The donors were 70 or so patients with non-small cell lung cancer that was early-stage and untreated. As concerns this clonotype: What it recognizes is unknown.

Using its own MiXCR run on the 5' RACE reads, TCRdb lists one record per CDR3 protein. This sample carries 45,000 or so distinct CDR3 sequences, 10% to 15% of them seen once, and the ten largest clones take 42%. Study conclusions and caveats: Ubiquitous expanded tumor TCRs appeared in blood more at resection than follow-up.

Trimming at V came to 8 bases and at J to 4 bases, leaving 5 bases not matched to a gene. CDR1 MDHEN and CDR2 SYDVKM come from the germline V gene. The CDR3 extends over 13 amino acids. The sequence was obtained from a female donor with early-stage non-small cell lung cancer. The sequencing used PBMCs, collected at surgery. The chain couples TRBV28 to TRBJ1-5, with 7 bases aligning to TRBD1. DNA of the CDR3: TGTGCCAGCGGGGGACAGCCGAATCAGCCCCAGCATTTT. This codes for CASGGQPNQPQHF.